The clone carrying this T cell receptor beta chain has only one observation. The antigen is unknown. Clones were read by immunoSEQ multiplex PCR, and TCRdb kept only the in-frame ones, dropping some. Of roughly 2,000,000 clones listed, over 85% are singletons. The germline CDR1 and CDR2 sequences are MNHEY and SVGAGI. The length of the CDR3 is 16 residues. V lost 2 bases and J lost 5; bases outside the gene matches: 10. The sample is drawn from a study of shared clonotypes between healthy human individuals. Study findings and constraints: Despite large depth, rarefaction showed incomplete sorted-subset sequencing. Naive subsets tended to show greater estimated richness than memory subsets.

CD8 cells classed as naive were CD45RO-negative and positively selected for CCR7, excluding terminally differentiated effector memory CD45RA+ cells. Healthy HIV-negative adults with no recent acute infections or vaccinations were recruited as donors. The genes are TRBV6-5 and TRBJ2-7; 9 nucleotides align to TRBD2. The sequencing input was naive CD8+ T cells sorted from blood. The TCR sequence derives from a man younger than 30 in good health. CDR3 in DNA: TGTGCCAGCAGTTACAAGGGGGGAGGCGGGAGGGACGAGCAGTACTTC. Its translation: CASSYKGGGGRDEQYF.